The clone carrying this TCR beta chain was seen only once. These data come from a study of Graves' ophthalmopathy and Graves' hyperthyroidism. The TCR beta CDR3 regions underwent amplification from RNA transcripts. HTBI primers were used in a first-round RT-PCR, which preceded a second-round multiplex PCR. In TCRdb, the multiplex PCR reads were re-called with MiXCR into one record per CDR3 protein. This sample yields 600,000 to 700,000 distinct CDR3 sequences, of which approximately 39% are seen a single time; around 3% belongs to the top ten. This CDR3 is 16 amino acids long. The germline V and J ends were trimmed by 5 bases and 4 bases, with 19 bases remaining between them. Germline loops: CDR1 SGHNT, CDR2 YYREEE (reference sequence). The diagnosis combined clinical symptoms, thyroxine, TRAb, thyroid ultrasound and orbital computed tomography scans. Fresh peripheral blood (approximately 10 ml) yielded the PBMCs.

The gene calls are TRBV5-4 and TRBJ1-5; TRBD1 is a possible D gene (5 bases). The sequence was obtained from an adult man with Graves' ophthalmopathy. Sequencing was carried out using peripheral blood. The DNA of the CDR3 is TGTGCCAGCAGTTCCGGGACCCCGGGAAGGAATCAGCCCCAGCATTTT. Protein sequence: CASSSGTPGRNQPQHF.